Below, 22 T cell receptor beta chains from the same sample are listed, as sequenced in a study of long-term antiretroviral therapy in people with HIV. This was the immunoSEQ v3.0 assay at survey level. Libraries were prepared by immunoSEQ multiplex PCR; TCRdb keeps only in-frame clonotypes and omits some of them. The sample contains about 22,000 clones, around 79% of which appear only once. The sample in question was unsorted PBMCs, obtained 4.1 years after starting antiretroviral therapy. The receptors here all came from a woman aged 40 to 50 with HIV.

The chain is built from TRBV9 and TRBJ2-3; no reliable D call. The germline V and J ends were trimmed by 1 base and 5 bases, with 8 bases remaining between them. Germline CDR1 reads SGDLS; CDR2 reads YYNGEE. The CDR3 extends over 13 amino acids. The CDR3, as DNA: TGTGCCAGCAGCGTATCCCCGAGAGATACGCAGTATTTT. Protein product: CASSVSPRDTQYF. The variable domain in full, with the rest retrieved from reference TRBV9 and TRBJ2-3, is DSGVTQTPKHLITATGQRVTLRCSPRSGDLSVYWYQQSLDQGLQFLIQYYNGEERAKGNILERFSAQQFPDLHSELNLSSLELGDSALYFCASSVSPRDTQYFGPGTRLTVL.

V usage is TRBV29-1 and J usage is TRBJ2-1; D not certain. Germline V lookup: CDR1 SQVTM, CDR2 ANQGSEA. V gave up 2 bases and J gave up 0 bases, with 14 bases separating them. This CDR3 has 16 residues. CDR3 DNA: TGCAGCGTTGAATCACCGGAAAGAAGCTCCTACAATGAGCAGTTCTTC. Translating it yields CSVESPERSSYNEQFF.

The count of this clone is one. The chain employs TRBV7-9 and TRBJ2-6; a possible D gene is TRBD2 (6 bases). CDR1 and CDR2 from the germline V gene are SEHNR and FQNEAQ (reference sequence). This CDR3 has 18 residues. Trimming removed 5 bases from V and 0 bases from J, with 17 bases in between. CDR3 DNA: TGTGCCAGCAGCGGGAGGACATTTAGCGGCTCTGGGGCCAACGTCCTGACTTTC. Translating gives CASSGRTFSGSGANVLTF.

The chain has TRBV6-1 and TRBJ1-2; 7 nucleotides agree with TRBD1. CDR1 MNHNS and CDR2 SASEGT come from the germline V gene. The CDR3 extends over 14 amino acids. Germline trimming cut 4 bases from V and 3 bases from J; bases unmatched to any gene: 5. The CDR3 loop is CASSVGDRDYGYTF. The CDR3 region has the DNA TGTGCCAGCAGTGTAGGGGACAGAGACTATGGCTACACCTTC.

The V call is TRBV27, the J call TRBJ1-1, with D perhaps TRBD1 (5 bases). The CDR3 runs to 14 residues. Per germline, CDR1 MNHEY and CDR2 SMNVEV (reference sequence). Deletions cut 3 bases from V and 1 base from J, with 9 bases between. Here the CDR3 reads CASSFYRTNTEAFF. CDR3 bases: TGTGCCAGCAGTTTCTACAGGACGAACACTGAAGCTTTCTTT.

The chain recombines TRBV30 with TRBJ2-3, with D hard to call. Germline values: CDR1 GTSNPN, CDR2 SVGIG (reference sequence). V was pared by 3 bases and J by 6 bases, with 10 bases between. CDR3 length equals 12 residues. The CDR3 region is CAWSPYKDTQYF. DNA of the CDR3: TGTGCCTGGAGCCCCTATAAGGATACGCAGTATTTT.

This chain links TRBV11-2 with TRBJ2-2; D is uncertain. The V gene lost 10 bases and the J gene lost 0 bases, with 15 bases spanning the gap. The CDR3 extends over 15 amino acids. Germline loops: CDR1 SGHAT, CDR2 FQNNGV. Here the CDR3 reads CATKPRAANTGELFF. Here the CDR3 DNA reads TGTGCCACCAAACCTCGGGCGGCGAACACCGGGGAGCTGTTTTTT. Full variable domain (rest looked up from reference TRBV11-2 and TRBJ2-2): EAGVAQSPRYKIIEKRQSVAFWCNPISGHATLYWYQQILGQGPKLLIQFQNNGVVDDSQLPKDRFSAERLKGVDSTLKIQPAKLEDSAVYLCATKPRAANTGELFFGEGSRLTVL.

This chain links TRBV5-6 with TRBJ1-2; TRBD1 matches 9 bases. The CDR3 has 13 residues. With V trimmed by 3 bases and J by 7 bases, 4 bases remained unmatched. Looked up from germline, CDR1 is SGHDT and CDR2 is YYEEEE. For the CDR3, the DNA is TGTGCCAGCAGCTGGGGACAGGGCGGTGGCTACACCTTC. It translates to CASSWGQGGGYTF.

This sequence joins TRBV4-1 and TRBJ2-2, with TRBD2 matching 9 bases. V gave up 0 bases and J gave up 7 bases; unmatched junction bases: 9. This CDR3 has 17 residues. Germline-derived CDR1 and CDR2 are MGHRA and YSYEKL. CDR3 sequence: CASSQDWASGADGELFF. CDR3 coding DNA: TGCGCCAGCAGCCAAGATTGGGCTAGCGGGGCTGACGGGGAGCTGTTTTTT.

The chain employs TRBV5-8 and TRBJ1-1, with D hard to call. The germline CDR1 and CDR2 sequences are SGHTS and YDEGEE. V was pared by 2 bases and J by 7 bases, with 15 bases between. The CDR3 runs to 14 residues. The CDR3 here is CASSFPDGEVEAFF. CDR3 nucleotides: TGTGCCAGCAGCTTTCCGGACGGGGAAGTTGAAGCTTTCTTT.

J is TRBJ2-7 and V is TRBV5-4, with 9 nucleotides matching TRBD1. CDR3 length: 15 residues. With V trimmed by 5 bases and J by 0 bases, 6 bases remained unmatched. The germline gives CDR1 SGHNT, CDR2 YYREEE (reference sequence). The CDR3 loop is CASSQGQGSSYEQYF. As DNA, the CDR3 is TGTGCCAGCAGTCAAGGACAGGGGAGCTCCTACGAGCAGTACTTC.

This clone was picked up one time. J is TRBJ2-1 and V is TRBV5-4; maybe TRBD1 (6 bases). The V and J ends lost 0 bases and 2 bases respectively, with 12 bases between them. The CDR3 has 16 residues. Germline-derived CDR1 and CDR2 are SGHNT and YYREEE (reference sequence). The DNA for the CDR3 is TGTGCCAGCAGCTTGGAAGGGGGAGAGCCCTACAATGAGCAGTTCTTC. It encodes CASSLEGGEPYNEQFF.

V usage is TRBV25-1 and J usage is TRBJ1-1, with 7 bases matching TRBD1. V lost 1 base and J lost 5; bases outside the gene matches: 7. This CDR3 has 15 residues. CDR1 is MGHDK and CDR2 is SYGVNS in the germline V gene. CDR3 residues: CASSEWSGGRTEAFF. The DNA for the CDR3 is TGTGCCAGCAGTGAATGGTCAGGGGGAAGGACTGAAGCTTTCTTT.

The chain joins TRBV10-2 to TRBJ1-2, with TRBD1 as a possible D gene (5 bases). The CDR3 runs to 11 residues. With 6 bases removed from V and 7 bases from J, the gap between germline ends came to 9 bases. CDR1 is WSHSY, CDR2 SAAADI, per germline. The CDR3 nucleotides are TGCGCCAGCAGGGCAGGGCTTGGCTACACCTTC. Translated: CASRAGLGYTF.

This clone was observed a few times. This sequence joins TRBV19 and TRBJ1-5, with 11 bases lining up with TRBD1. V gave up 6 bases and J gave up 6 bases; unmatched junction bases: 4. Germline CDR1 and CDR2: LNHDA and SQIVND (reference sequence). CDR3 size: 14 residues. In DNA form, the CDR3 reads TGTGCCAGTAGGGGTGGGACAGGGGGTCAGCCCCAGCATTTT. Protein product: CASRGGTGGQPQHF.

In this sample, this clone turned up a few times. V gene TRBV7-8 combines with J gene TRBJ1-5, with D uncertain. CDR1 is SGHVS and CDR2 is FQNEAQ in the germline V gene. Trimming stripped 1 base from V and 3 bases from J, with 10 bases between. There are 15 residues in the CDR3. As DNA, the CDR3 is TGTGCCAGCAGCTTAGTCTGGGCCAACAATCAGCCCCAGCATTTT. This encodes CASSLVWANNQPQHF. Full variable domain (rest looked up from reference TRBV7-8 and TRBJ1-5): GAGVSQSPRYKVAKRGQDVALRCDPISGHVSLFWYQQALGQGPEFLTYFQNEAQLDKSGLPSDRFFAERPEGSVSTLKIQRTQQEDSAVYLCASSLVWANNQPQHFGDGTRLSIL.

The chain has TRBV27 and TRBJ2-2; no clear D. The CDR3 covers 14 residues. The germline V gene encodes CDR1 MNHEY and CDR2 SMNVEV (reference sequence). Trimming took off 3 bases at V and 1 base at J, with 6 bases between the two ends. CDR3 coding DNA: TGTGCCAGCAGTTTTGGCAGGAACACCGGGGAGCTGTTTTTT. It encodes CASSFGRNTGELFF.

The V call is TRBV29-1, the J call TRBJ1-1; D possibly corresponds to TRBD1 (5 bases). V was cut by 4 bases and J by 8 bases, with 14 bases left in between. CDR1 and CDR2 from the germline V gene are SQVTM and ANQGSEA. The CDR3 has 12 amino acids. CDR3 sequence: CSVGNSGLEAFF. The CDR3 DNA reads TGCAGCGTTGGGAATTCGGGGCTAGAAGCTTTCTTT.

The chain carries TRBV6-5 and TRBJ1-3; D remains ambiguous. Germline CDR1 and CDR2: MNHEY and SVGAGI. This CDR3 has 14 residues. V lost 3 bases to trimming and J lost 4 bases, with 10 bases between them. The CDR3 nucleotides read TGTGCCAGCAGTTATAGTCAGAGAGGAAACACCATATATTTT. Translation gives CASSYSQRGNTIYF.

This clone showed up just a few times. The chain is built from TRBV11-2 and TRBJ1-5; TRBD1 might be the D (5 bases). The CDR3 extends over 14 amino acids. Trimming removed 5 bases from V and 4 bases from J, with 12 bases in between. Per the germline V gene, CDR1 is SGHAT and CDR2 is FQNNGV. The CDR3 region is CASSPNGGNQPQHF. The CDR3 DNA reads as TGTGCCAGCAGCCCAAATGGGGGGAATCAGCCCCAGCATTTT.

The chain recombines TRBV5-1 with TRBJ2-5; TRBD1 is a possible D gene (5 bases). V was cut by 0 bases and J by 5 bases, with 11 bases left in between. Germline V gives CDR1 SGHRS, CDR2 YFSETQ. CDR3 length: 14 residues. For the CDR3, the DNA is TGCGCCAGCAGCTTGGATCAGGGCTGGGAGACCCAGTACTTC. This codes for CASSLDQGWETQYF.

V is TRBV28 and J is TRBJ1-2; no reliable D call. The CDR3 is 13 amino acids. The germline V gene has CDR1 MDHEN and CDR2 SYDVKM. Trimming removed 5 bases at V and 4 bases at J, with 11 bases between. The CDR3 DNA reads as TGTGCCAGCAGTGGCCGGGGTCTCTATGGCTACACCTTC. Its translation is CASSGRGLYGYTF.